This T cell receptor beta chain derives from a study of cytomegalovirus exposure and HLA in healthy donors. The PCR made use of 60 Vbeta and 13 Jbeta primers. Sequencing used immunoSEQ multiplex PCR; TCRdb keeps in-frame clones, though not all of them. This table lists 56,000 or so clones. This clonotype originated in a man in his forties in good health and CMV-seropositive. Sequencing was done on a sample of PBMCs.

DNA for the CDR3: TGTGCCAGCACTCGGACTAGCGGGGGGCCAGATACGCAGTATTTT. Amino acid sequence: CASTRTSGGPDTQYF. This chain joins TRBV6-1 and TRBJ2-3, with TRBD2 identical over 14 bases. CDR3 length equals 15 residues. The V segment lost 7 bases and the J segment 4 bases; nucleotides outside the gene matches: 4. The germline gives CDR1 MNHNS, CDR2 SASEGT.